This T cell receptor beta chain originates from a study of T cell repertoires in cytomegalovirus infection (dated by TCRdb to between 2018 and 2021). Study-wide context: The HLA type of each donor mattered for the analysis, because public TCR beta signatures pointed to carriage of CMV infection along with the matching HLA type.

This clonotype appeared a few times. The antigen it binds to is not known. The sample holds no much larger clone one base away, and base qualities are not on file. Sequenced using an Illumina HiSeq 1500. TCRdb reanalyzed the raw reads on its own, using fastp at Q25 for trimming and MiXCR for clone calling, and kept in-frame beta chains. Rows are unified per CDR3 protein, each entry keeping the most common DNA and genes. The sample yields approximately 170,000 distinct CDR3 sequences; around an eighth were counted once. The ten largest clones take up 20% to 30% of the sample. Broader findings and caveats from the paper: In both this cohort and an independent cohort of a few hundred donors, the cumulative frequency of public TCR beta family members distinguished carriers of CMV infection plus the relevant HLA type. The ex vivo response was dominated by HLA-C-restricted CMV-specific TCR beta clonotypes, which also provided the single most frequent clonotype in two of eight donors.

After removal of 4 bases from V and 1 base from J, the junction retains 3 bases not matched to a gene. Per the germline V gene, SQVTM is the CDR1 and ANQGSEA is the CDR2. Spanning cysteine to phenylalanine, the CDR3 consists of 13 amino acids. The only DNA kept is the CDR3, 39 bases in frame from the first base. The source is a human donor in good health (CMV status not recorded). Some clones in this sample may be carry-over from other donors' samples. Recombination connected TRBV29-1 to TRBJ1-1, with 7 bases in between that match TRBD1. Sequenced sample: PBMCs. Here is the DNA: TGCAGCGTTGCTCGGGACAGGAACACTGAAGCTTTCTTT. This is translated as CSVARDRNTEAFF. Full variable domain (CDR3 extended with the reference TRBV29-1 and TRBJ1-1 proteins): SAVISQKPSRDICQRGTSLTIQCQVDSQVTMMFWYRQQPGQSLTLIATANQGSEATYESGFVIDKFPISRPNLTFSTLTVSNMSPEDSSIYLCSVARDRNTEAFFGQGTRLTVV.